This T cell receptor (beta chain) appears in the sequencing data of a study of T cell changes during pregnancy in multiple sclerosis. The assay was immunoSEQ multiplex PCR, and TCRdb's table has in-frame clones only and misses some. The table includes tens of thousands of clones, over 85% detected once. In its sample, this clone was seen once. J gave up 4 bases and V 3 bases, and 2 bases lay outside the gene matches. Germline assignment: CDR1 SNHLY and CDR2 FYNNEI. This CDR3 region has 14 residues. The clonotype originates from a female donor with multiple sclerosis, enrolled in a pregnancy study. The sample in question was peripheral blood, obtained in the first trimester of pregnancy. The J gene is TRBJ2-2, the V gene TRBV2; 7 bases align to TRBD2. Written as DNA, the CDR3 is TGTGCCAGCAGTGAGGGGGGGGGCACCGGGGAGCTGTTTTTT. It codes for CASSEGGGTGELFF.